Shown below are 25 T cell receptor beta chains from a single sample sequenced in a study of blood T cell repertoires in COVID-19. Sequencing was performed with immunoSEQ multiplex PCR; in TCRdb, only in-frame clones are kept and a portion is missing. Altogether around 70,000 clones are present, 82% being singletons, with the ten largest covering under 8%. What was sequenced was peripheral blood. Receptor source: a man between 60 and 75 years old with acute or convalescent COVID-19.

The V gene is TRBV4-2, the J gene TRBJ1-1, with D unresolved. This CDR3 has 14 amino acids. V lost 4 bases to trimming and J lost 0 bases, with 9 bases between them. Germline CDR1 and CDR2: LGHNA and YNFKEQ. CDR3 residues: CASSLGLLNTEAFF. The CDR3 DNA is TGTGCCAGCAGCCTCGGACTTCTGAACACTGAAGCTTTCTTT.

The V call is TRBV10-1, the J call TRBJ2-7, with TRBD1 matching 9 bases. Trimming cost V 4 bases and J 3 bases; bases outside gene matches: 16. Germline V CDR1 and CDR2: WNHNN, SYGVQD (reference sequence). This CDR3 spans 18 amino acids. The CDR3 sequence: CASSVEGVTGQGRYEQYV. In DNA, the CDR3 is TGCGCCAGCAGTGTGGAGGGTGTGACCGGACAGGGGCGCTACGAGCAGTACGTC.

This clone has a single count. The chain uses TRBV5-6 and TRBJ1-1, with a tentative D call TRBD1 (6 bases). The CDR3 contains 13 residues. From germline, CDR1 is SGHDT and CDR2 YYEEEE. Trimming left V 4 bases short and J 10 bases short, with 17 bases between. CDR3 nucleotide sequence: TGTGCCAGCAGCGCCTACAGGGCTCCGCGAGCTTTCTTT. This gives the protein CASSAYRAPRAFF.

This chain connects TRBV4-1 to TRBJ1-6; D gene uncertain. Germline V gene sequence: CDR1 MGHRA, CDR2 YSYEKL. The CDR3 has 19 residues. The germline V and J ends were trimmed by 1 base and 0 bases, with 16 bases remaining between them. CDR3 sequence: CASSQVVLDSYSYNSPLHF. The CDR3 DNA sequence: TGCGCCAGCAGCCAAGTGGTTCTCGACTCATACTCCTATAATTCACCCCTCCACTTT.

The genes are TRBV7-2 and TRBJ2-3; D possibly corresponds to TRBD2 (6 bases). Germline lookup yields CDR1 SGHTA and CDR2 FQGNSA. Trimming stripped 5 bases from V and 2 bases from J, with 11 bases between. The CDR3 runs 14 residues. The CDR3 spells CASSPGLNTDTQYF. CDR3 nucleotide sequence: TGTGCCAGCAGCCCGGGACTCAACACAGATACGCAGTATTTT.

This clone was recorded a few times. The DNA for the CDR3 is TGCGCCAGCAGCCAAGGGACAGGGCGAGGCAATCAGCCCCAGCATTTT. Residues: CASSQGTGRGNQPQHF. The rearrangement links TRBV4-1 to TRBJ1-5; 8 bases agree with TRBD1. V lost 1 base, J lost 2 bases, and 4 bases stayed unmatched. The V gene's germline CDR1 is MGHRA and CDR2 YSYEKL. CDR3 length: 16 amino acids.

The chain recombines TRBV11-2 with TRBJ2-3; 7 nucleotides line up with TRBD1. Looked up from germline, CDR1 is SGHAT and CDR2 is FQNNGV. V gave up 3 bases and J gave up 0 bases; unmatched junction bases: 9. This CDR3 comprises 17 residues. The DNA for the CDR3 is TGTGCCAGCAGCTTTACCACAGGGGCGTCTAGCACAGATACGCAGTATTTT. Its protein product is CASSFTTGASSTDTQYF.

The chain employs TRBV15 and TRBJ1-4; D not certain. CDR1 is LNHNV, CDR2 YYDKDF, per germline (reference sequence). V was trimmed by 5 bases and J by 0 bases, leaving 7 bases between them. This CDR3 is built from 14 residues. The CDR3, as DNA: TGTGCCACCAGCCCGAGGACAACTAATGAAAAACTGTTTTTT. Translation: CATSPRTTNEKLFF.

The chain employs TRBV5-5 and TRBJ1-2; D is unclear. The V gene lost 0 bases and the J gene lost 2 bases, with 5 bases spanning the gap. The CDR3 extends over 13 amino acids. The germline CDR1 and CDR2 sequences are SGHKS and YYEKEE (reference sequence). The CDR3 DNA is TGTGCCAGCAGCTTGGAACAAAACTATGGCTACACCTTC. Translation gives CASSLEQNYGYTF.

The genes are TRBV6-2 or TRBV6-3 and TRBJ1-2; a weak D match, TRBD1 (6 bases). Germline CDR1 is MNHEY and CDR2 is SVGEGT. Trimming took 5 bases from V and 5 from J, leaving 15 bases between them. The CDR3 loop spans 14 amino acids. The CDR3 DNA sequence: TGTGCCAGCAGTGGCGTACAGGGTGGATATGGCTACACCTTC. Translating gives CASSGVQGGYGYTF.

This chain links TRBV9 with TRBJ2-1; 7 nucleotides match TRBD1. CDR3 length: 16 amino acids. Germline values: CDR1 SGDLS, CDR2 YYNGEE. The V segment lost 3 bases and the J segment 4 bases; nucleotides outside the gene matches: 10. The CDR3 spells CASSDHRDREYNEQFF. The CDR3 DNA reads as TGTGCCAGCAGCGACCACCGGGACAGAGAGTACAATGAGCAGTTCTTC.

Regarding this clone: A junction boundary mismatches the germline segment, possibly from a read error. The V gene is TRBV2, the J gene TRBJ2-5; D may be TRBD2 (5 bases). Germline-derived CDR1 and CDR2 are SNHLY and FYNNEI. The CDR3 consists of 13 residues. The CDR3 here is CASSEERGETQYF. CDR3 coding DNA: TGTGCCAGCAGCGAAGAGCGCGGGGAGACCCAGTACTTC.

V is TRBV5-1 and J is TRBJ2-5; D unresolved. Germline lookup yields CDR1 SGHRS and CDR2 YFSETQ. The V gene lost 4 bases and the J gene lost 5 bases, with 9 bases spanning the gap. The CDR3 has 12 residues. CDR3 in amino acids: CASSLRLETQYF. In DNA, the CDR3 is TGCGCCAGCAGCCTGCGCTTGGAGACCCAGTACTTC. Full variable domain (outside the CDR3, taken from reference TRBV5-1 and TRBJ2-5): KAGVTQTPRYLIKTRGQQVTLSCSPISGHRSVSWYQQTPGQGLQFLFEYFSETQRNKGNFPGRFSGRQFSNSRSEMNVSTLELGDSALYLCASSLRLETQYFGPGTRLLVL.

The DNA for the CDR3 is TGTGCCAGCAGTTACTCGACCCGCGGGGGGCCCTCTGGGGCCAACGTCCTGACTTTC. Translation gives CASSYSTRGGPSGANVLTF. This sequence joins TRBV6-2 or TRBV6-3 and TRBJ2-6; 8 bases match TRBD2. With V trimmed by 0 bases and J by 0 bases, 7 bases remained unmatched. CDR3 size: 19 residues. From germline, CDR1 is MNHEY and CDR2 SVGEGT.

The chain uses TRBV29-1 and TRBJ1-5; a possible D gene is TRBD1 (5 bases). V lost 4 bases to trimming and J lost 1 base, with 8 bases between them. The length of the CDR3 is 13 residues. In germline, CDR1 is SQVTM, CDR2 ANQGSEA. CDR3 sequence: CSVGQGSNQPQHF. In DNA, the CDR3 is TGCAGCGTTGGCCAGGGCAGCAATCAGCCCCAGCATTTT. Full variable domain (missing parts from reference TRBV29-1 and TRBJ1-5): SAVISQKPSRDICQRGTSLTIQCQVDSQVTMMFWYRQQPGQSLTLIATANQGSEATYESGFVIDKFPISRPNLTFSTLTVSNMSPEDSSIYLCSVGQGSNQPQHFGDGTRLSIL.

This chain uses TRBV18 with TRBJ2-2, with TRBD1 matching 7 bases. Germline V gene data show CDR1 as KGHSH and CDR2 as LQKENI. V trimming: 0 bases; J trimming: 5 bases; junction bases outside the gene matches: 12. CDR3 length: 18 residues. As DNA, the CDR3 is TGTGCCAGCTCACCACCGGGGGCAAGACAGGGTCCAACCGGGGAGCTGTTTTTT. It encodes CASSPPGARQGPTGELFF.

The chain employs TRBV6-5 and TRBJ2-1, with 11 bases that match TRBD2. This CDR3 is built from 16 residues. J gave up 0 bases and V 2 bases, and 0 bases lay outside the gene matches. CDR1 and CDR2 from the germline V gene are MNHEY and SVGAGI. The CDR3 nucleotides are TGTGCCAGCAGTTACGGACTAGCGGGCTCCTACAATGAGCAGTTCTTC. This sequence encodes CASSYGLAGSYNEQFF.

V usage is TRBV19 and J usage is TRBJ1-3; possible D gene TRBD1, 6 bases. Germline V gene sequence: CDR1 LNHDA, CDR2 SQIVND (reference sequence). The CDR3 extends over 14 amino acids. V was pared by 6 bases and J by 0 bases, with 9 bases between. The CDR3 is CASSADSSGNTIYF. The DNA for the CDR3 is TGTGCCAGTAGCGCGGACAGCTCTGGAAACACCATATATTTT.

CDR3 sequence reads: CASQAGAFTDTQYF. Written as DNA, the CDR3 is TGTGCCAGCCAAGCGGGGGCTTTCACAGATACGCAGTATTTT. The rearrangement joins TRBV19 to TRBJ2-3, with 8 nucleotides matching TRBD2. The germline V gene has CDR1 LNHDA and CDR2 SQIVND (reference sequence). Trimming at V came to 9 bases and at J to 2 bases, leaving 7 bases not matched to a gene. The CDR3 length is 14 residues.

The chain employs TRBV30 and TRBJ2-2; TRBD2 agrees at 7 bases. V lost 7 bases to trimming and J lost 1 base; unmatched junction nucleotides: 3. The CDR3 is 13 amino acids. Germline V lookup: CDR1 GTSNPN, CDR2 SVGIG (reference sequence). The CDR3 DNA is TGTGCCTCGGTAGCGGGGAACACCGGGGAGCTGTTTTTT. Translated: CASVAGNTGELFF.

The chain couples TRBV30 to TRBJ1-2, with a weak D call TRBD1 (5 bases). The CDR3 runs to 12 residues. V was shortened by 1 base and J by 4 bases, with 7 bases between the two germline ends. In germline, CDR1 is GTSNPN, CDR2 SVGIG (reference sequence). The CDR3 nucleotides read TGTGCCTGGAGTGACAGGCCCTATGGCTACACCTTC. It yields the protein CAWSDRPYGYTF.

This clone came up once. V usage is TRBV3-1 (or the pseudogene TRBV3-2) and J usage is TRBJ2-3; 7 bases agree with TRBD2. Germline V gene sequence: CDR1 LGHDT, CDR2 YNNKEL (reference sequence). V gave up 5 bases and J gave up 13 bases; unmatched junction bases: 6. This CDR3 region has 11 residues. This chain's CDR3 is CASSYGRSKYF. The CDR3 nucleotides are TGTGCCAGCAGCTACGGGAGGTCTAAGTATTTT.

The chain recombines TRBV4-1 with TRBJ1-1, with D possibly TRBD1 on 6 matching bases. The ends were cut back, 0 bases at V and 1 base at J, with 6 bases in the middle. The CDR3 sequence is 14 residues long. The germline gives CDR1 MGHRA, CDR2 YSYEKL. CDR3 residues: CASSQEDRNTEAFF. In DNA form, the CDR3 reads TGCGCCAGCAGCCAAGAGGACAGGAACACTGAAGCTTTCTTT.

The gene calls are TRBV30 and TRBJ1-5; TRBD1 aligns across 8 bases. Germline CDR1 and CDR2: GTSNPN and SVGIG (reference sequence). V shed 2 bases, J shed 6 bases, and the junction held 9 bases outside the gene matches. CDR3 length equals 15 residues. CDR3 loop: CAWSYGQGSTQPQHF. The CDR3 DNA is TGTGCCTGGAGTTACGGACAGGGATCTACTCAGCCCCAGCATTTT.

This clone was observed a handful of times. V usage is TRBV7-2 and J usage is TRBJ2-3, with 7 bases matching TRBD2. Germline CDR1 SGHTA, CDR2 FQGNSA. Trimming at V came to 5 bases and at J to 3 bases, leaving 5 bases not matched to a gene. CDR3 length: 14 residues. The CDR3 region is CASSKTSKTDTQYF. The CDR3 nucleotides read TGTGCCAGCAGCAAGACTAGCAAGACAGATACGCAGTATTTT.